The rows below give T cell receptor beta chains drawn from one sample of a study of cytomegalovirus exposure and HLA in healthy donors. The protocol was immunoSEQ multiplex PCR, while the TCRdb copy is restricted to in-frame clones and leaves out a portion. The table shows about 160,000 clones, with roughly 82% occurring only once. The sequenced material came from PBMCs. The source of these receptors is a girl under 18 in good health and CMV-seropositive. The CDR3 runs from the conserved cysteine through the conserved F or W. The D gene is left open where the match is weak. Clone size is shown for a subset of rows, as once, few, many or a class of expanded clone.

d_gene: NA; abundance: NA; j_gene: TRBJ1-1; v_gene: TRBV29-1; CDR3aa: CSVIRVGTEAFF; CDR3nt: TGCAGCGTTATCAGGGTTGGCACTGAAGCTTTCTTT
d_gene: TRBD2; abundance: NA; j_gene: TRBJ2-1; v_gene: TRBV4-1; CDR3aa: CASSPTWLAGGGLTDEQFF; CDR3nt: TGCGCCAGCAGCCCCACTTGGCTAGCGGGAGGAGGGCTTACGGATGAGCAGTTCTTC
d_gene: NA; abundance: NA; j_gene: TRBJ1-2; v_gene: TRBV7-2; CDR3aa: CASSLYGGQGNYGYTF; CDR3nt: TGTGCCAGCAGCTTATACGGAGGGCAGGGAAACTATGGCTACACCTTC
d_gene: TRBD1; abundance: NA; j_gene: TRBJ1-1; v_gene: TRBV28; CDR3aa: CASSPGDSSNTEAFF; CDR3nt: TGTGCCAGCAGTCCCGGGGACAGTTCGAACACTGAAGCTTTCTTT
d_gene: NA; abundance: NA; j_gene: TRBJ1-1; v_gene: TRBV9; CDR3aa: CASSVDGGLGTEAFF; CDR3nt: TGTGCCAGCAGCGTAGACGGGGGGCTTGGCACTGAAGCTTTCTTT
d_gene: NA; abundance: NA; j_gene: TRBJ1-3; v_gene: TRBV2; CDR3aa: CASRTESSGNTIYF; CDR3nt: TGTGCCAGCAGGACAGAGAGCTCTGGAAACACCATATATTTT
d_gene: NA; abundance: NA; j_gene: TRBJ1-2; v_gene: TRBV11-2; CDR3aa: CASSREGGSYGYTF; CDR3nt: TGTGCCAGCAGCCGCGAGGGCGGCAGCTATGGCTACACCTTC
d_gene: NA; abundance: NA; j_gene: TRBJ2-7; v_gene: TRBV29-1; CDR3aa: CSVLTGSSYEQYF; CDR3nt: TGCAGCGTCTTGACAGGTAGCTCCTACGAGCAGTACTTC
d_gene: NA; abundance: NA; j_gene: TRBJ1-4; v_gene: TRBV4-1; CDR3aa: CASSHRWGSTNEKLFF; CDR3nt: TGCGCCAGCAGCCACCGTTGGGGCTCAACTAATGAAAAACTGTTTTTT
d_gene: TRBD1; abundance: NA; j_gene: TRBJ1-2; v_gene: TRBV7-9; CDR3aa: CASRGTRDRGQGGYTF; CDR3nt: TGTGCCAGCAGGGGTACCCGGGACAGGGGCCAGGGTGGCTACACCTTC
d_gene: TRBD2; abundance: NA; j_gene: TRBJ2-3; v_gene: TRBV7-3; CDR3aa: CASSASGMGDTQYF; CDR3nt: TGTGCCAGCAGCGCTAGCGGGATGGGCGATACGCAGTATTTT
d_gene: NA; abundance: once; j_gene: TRBJ1-2; v_gene: TRBV7-9; CDR3aa: CASSLRAGKSGGYTF; CDR3nt: TGTGCCAGCAGCCTTCGTGCGGGGAAATCAGGGGGCTACACCTTC
d_gene: TRBD1; abundance: NA; j_gene: TRBJ1-5; v_gene: TRBV7-2; CDR3aa: CASSLPTGLQPQHF; CDR3nt: TGTGCCAGCAGCTTACCGACAGGGTTGCAGCCCCAGCATTTT
d_gene: TRBD1; abundance: NA; j_gene: TRBJ2-2; v_gene: TRBV14; CDR3aa: CASSQITGVDTGELFF; CDR3nt: TGTGCCAGCAGCCAAATAACAGGGGTTGACACCGGGGAGCTGTTTTTT